This T cell receptor (beta chain) was identified in a study of beta chain features in type 1 diabetes. Findings of the study overall: Shortening of TCRB CDR3s, moderate but significant, appeared in all four CD4+ subsets of Type 1 diabetes patients.

Researchers reported sorting CD4+ naive, central memory, regulatory and stem cell-like memory cells via CD45RO/CCR7/CD25/CD127/CD95/CD27. The CDR3 extends over 14 amino acids. Germline V gene lookup returns CDR1 SGDLS and CDR2 YYNGEE. Trimming stripped 2 bases from V and 2 bases from J, with 9 bases between. Sequenced material consisted of expressed TCRB transcripts (all of the isolated RNA was reverse transcribed). The assay was immunoSEQ multiplex PCR, and TCRdb's table has in-frame clones only and misses some. The sample includes 430,000 or so clones, over 9.5% of them seen just once. Comments on this clone: The antigen remains unidentified. The sample holds other DNA sequences that translate to the same CDR3.

The specimen was naive CD4+ T cells from blood. The clonotype originates from a woman aged 18-30 years in good health. The rearrangement uses TRBV9 and TRBJ2-3, with D unclear. DNA of the CDR3: TGTGCCAGCAGCGTCGGCCTTGCCACAGATACGCAGTATTTT. Translation gives CASSVGLATDTQYF. The full variable domain, rest sourced from reference TRBV9 and TRBJ2-3, is DSGVTQTPKHLITATGQRVTLRCSPRSGDLSVYWYQQSLDQGLQFLIQYYNGEERAKGNILERFSAQQFPDLHSELNLSSLELGDSALYFCASSVGLATDTQYFGPGTRLTVL.